This T cell receptor beta chain was documented in a study of cytomegalovirus exposure and HLA in healthy donors. On the study more broadly: There were approximately 400 genotyped donors. Of these, 81% fell in the genetic ancestry cluster associated with self-reported Caucasian donors. Study findings and constraints: Later on, an analysis found that several of the most significant clusters appeared to be linked to common viral pathogens, which included parvovirus B19.

CDR1 SGHRS and CDR2 YFSETQ come from the germline V gene. Losses at the gene ends were 4 bases for V and 1 base for J; bases not matched to a gene: 3. CDR3 length: 14 residues. Comment on this clone: Antigen: not known.

PCR primers comprised 60 Vbeta and 13 Jbeta primers. Measured with immunoSEQ multiplex PCR; TCRdb has only the in-frame clones, and not every one. This repertoire shows around 65,000 clones, around 80% found once; its top ten account for roughly 4.7%. The chain uses TRBV5-1 and TRBJ1-1; 8 positions agree with TRBD1. The material sequenced was PBMCs. The source is a woman aged 25-40 years in good health and CMV-seronegative. The CDR3 bases are TGCGCCAGCAGCCCTGGACAGGGGAACACTGAAGCTTTCTTT. It is translated as CASSPGQGNTEAFF.